A selection of T cell receptor beta chains follows, all from one sample in a study of T cells in Graves' hyperthyroidism and ophthalmopathy. In TCRdb, the multiplex PCR reads were re-called with MiXCR into one record per CDR3 protein. The sample records around 800,000 distinct CDR3 sequences, around 39% being singletons. The sequenced material came from blood. These receptors came from a man younger than 35 with Graves' hyperthyroidism. CDR3s include the opening cysteine and the closing phenylalanine or tryptophan. The order of the fields is J gene, V gene, CDR3 protein.

>TRBJ1-5|TRBV7-9
CASSLGGYQPQHF
>TRBJ2-3|TRBV7-8
CASSLGRSDTQYF
>TRBJ1-1|TRBV9
CASSAEPRATGALWEAFF
>TRBJ2-7|TRBV7-2
CAWGGTPYEQYF
>TRBJ2-7|TRBV7-2
CASSPGGGAYEQYF
>TRBJ1-6|TRBV7-2
CASSTWTGGDLGSPLHF
>TRBJ2-7|TRBV5-1
CASSYSSGRAGEQYF
>TRBJ1-5|TRBV20-1
CSARAREGSNQPQHF
>TRBJ2-5|TRBV14
CASESTGTETQYF
>TRBJ2-7|TRBV4-3
CASSRFQGGGYEQYF
>TRBJ1-1|TRBV20-1
CSAFLDRFGEAFF
>TRBJ1-2|TRBV20-1
CSARDPRGWRGYTF
>TRBJ2-7|TRBV2
CASSGGQGGEQYF
>TRBJ1-2|TRBV7-9
CASSQVRSAGTNYGYTF
>TRBJ1-2|TRBV10-3
CASRGRQDANYGYTF
>TRBJ2-5|TRBV2
CAALTSVQGVETQYF
>TRBJ2-7|TRBV20-1
CSAREASGSYEQYF
>TRBJ2-7|TRBV7-9
CASSFPHRAYEQYF
>TRBJ2-5|TRBV7-2
CASRLGKETQYF
>TRBJ2-7|TRBV7-9
CASRYQGEQYF
>TRBJ1-5|TRBV7-8
CASSQSPGTGHQPQHF
>TRBJ2-7|TRBV10-3
CAISMDGTVYEQYF
>TRBJ2-6|TRBV2
CASPGEAGANVLTF
>TRBJ2-7|TRBV19
CASSIQGAVEQYF
>TRBJ2-7|TRBV4-1
CASSQEVSGGYEQYF
>TRBJ1-6|TRBV20-1
CSAPSGNSPLHF
>TRBJ2-6|TRBV29-1
CSASTGANVLTF
>TRBJ1-5|TRBV19
CASSINRSNQPQHF
>TRBJ2-1|TRBV2
CASSDPGTGGDNEQFF
>TRBJ2-5|TRBV19
CASRKRDGTQYF
>TRBJ2-6|TRBV10-3
CAISDRHTGEGANVLTF
>TRBJ2-7|TRBV7-9
CASSLGTGGLEQYF
>TRBJ2-5|TRBV2
CASSDWVRVETQYF
>TRBJ2-7|TRBV13
CASGDSSSYEQYF
>TRBJ2-7|TRBV13
CASSLGDRKFYEQYF
>TRBJ2-7|TRBV29-1
CSVETPSGSTYEQYF
>TRBJ1-2|TRBV29-1
CSARTGSDGYTF
>TRBJ2-7|TRBV7-9
CASSDPFPAYEQYF